This T cell receptor (beta chain) was sequenced for a study of blood T cell repertoires in COVID-19. Study-level information: Nucleic acid was either cDNA or gDNA, and it came from T cells, B-cell-depleted T cells, or PBMCs.

Germline V gene data show CDR1 as SGHTA and CDR2 as FQGTGA. The CDR3 has 15 amino acids. J gave up 6 bases and V 2 bases, and 3 bases lay outside the gene matches. Source study methods: Nucleated cell counts were estimated from reference gene primer amplification. Some clones are missing from TCRdb's copy, which holds only in-frame ones; the method was immunoSEQ multiplex PCR. D and trimming were read from the DNA, whereas the V and J calls and clone size are those reported in that table. The table includes around 170,000 clones, around 86% detected once. In Seattle, patients joined the study during active infection and were tracked longitudinally.

The chain joins TRBV7-3 to TRBJ2-1, with 11 bases fitting TRBD2. This TCR was recovered from a man in his sixties with COVID-19, enrolled during active disease. The specimen sequenced was peripheral blood. This chain's CDR3 is CASSLSTSGINEQFF. CDR3 in DNA: TGTGCCAGCAGCTTATCGACTAGCGGGATCAATGAGCAGTTCTTC.